These 29 T cell receptor beta chains were all obtained from the same sample, sequenced in a study of lymphopenia after photon versus proton radiotherapy. TCRdb's copy holds only in-frame clones and misses some; the assay was immunoSEQ multiplex PCR. The profile shows 50,000 to 65,000 clones, around 90% of them singletons. Sequenced here: peripheral blood, sampled from a patient treated with proton-based radiotherapy. Every receptor here comes from a man older than 75 with esophageal cancer.

The V gene is TRBV9, the J gene TRBJ1-5, with 7 bases fitting TRBD1. The V segment lost 3 bases and the J segment 6 bases; nucleotides outside the gene matches: 9. Germline lookup yields CDR1 SGDLS and CDR2 YYNGEE. The length of the CDR3 is 15 residues. The CDR3: CASSETTGFGQPQHF. The CDR3 DNA reads as TGTGCCAGCAGCGAGACGACAGGGTTCGGTCAGCCCCAGCATTTT.

As concerns this clone: Other DNA sequences within the sample encode an identical CDR3. The chain is built from TRBV5-4 and TRBJ2-5; a weak D match, TRBD2 (7 bases). The V gene's germline CDR1 is SGHNT and CDR2 YYREEE (reference sequence). V lost 4 bases, J lost 3 bases, and 22 bases lay in between. This CDR3 is 17 amino acids long. The CDR3 region has the DNA TGTGCCAGCAGCCCACGGGGGGCAGGGAGGGGAGAAGAGACCCAGTACTTC. It is translated as CASSPRGAGRGEETQYF.

The rearrangement uses TRBV5-1 and TRBJ2-7, with a possible D match to TRBD2 (6 bases). V lost 0 bases and J lost 7, with 11 bases in between. CDR3 size: 13 residues. Per the germline V gene, CDR1 is SGHRS and CDR2 is YFSETQ. As DNA, the CDR3 is TGCGCCAGCAGCTTGGGTCCGGCGGGGGAGCAGTACTTC. Translation gives CASSLGPAGEQYF.

The chain carries TRBV7-6 and TRBJ2-6; D gene unclear. Trimming removed 5 bases at V and 2 bases at J, with 10 bases between. The V gene's germline CDR1 is SGHVS and CDR2 FNYEAQ. The CDR3 spans 15 residues. CDR3 sequence (DNA): TGTGCCAGCAGCCGACTGAAGGCTGGGGCCAACGTCCTGACTTTC. As protein: CASSRLKAGANVLTF.

The chain links TRBV29-1 to TRBJ1-1, with D possibly TRBD1 on 6 matching bases. The CDR3 totals 16 residues. V was trimmed by 4 bases and J by 0 bases, leaving 18 bases between them. Looked up from germline, CDR1 is SQVTM and CDR2 is ANQGSEA. Written as DNA, the CDR3 is TGCAGCGTTGGAGGGGGGGCAGGGGACCTGAACACTGAAGCTTTCTTT. Encoded protein: CSVGGGAGDLNTEAFF.

The J gene is TRBJ1-5, the V gene TRBV4-3; TRBD1 aligns across 8 bases. Trimming cost V 1 base and J 0 bases; bases outside gene matches: 14. CDR1 is LGHNA, CDR2 YSLEER, per germline. The CDR3 sequence is 20 residues long. The chain's CDR3 is CASSQGWTGWSIDSNQPQHF. The CDR3 DNA follows: TGCGCCAGCAGCCAAGGGTGGACAGGGTGGTCCATAGATAGCAATCAGCCCCAGCATTTT.

The DNA for the CDR3 is TGTGCCAGCAGCCCCCGGACTACCCCGAACACCGGGGAGCTGTTTTTT. Translated, it gives CASSPRTTPNTGELFF. The chain joins TRBV7-2 to TRBJ2-2; a possible D gene is TRBD2 (6 bases). CDR3 length: 16 residues. Germline V CDR1 and CDR2: SGHTA, FQGNSA. Trimming left V 5 bases short and J 0 bases short, with 13 bases between.

The chain uses TRBV6-1 and TRBJ1-5; D is unresolved. This CDR3 spans 16 amino acids. Trimming left V 2 bases short and J 0 bases short, with 11 bases between. Germline loops: CDR1 MNHNS, CDR2 SASEGT. The CDR3 loop is CASSESQVLSNQPQHF. CDR3 sequence (DNA): TGTGCCAGCAGTGAATCTCAGGTTCTTAGCAATCAGCCCCAGCATTTT.

V is TRBV19 and J is TRBJ2-1, with 8 bases matching TRBD1. The CDR3 sequence is 12 residues long. Germline values: CDR1 LNHDA, CDR2 SQIVND (reference sequence). Trimming cost V 6 bases and J 8 bases; bases outside gene matches: 3. Written as DNA, the CDR3 is TGTGCCAGTAGGGACAGGGTGGATGAGCAGTTCTTC. This codes for CASRDRVDEQFF.

This rearrangement joins TRBV2 to TRBJ2-6; tentative D call: TRBD1 (6 bases). The V gene's germline CDR1 is SNHLY and CDR2 FYNNEI. The V gene lost 3 bases and the J gene lost 0 bases, with 12 bases spanning the gap. This CDR3 has 17 residues. In nucleotides, the CDR3 is TGTGCCAGCAGTGAGACAGGCACAATCTCTGGGGCCAACGTCCTGACTTTC. It specifies CASSETGTISGANVLTF.

The chain is built from TRBV2 and TRBJ1-3, with D uncertain. Germline V gives CDR1 SNHLY, CDR2 FYNNEI. Trimming took off 6 bases at V and 0 bases at J, with 9 bases between the two ends. This CDR3 has 14 amino acids. CDR3 nucleotide sequence: TGTGCCAGCAGCCCCGTACACTCTGGAAACACCATATATTTT. This codes for CASSPVHSGNTIYF.

V and J are TRBV28 and TRBJ2-7; 7 bases agree with TRBD2. Germline V CDR1 and CDR2: MDHEN, SYDVKM. This CDR3 has 15 residues. The J segment lost 0 bases and the V segment lost 5 bases, leaving 7 bases of the junction unmatched. Here the CDR3 DNA reads TGTGCCAGCAGTCCTCCCGGGGGGAACTCCTACGAGCAGTACTTC. It specifies CASSPPGGNSYEQYF. Looking up the rest from reference TRBV28 and TRBJ2-7 gives the full variable domain: DVKVTQSSRYLVKRTGEKVFLECVQDMDHENMFWYRQDPGLGLRLIYFSYDVKMKEKGDIPEGYSVSREKKERFSLILESASTNQTSMYLCASSPPGGNSYEQYFGPGTRLTVT.

This chain links TRBV18 with TRBJ2-3; TRBD1 aligns across 9 bases. The CDR3 consists of 16 residues. Germline V gene lookup returns CDR1 KGHSH and CDR2 LQKENI. The junction had 4 bases not matched to a gene; V was cut back by 3 bases and J by 0 bases. The chain's CDR3 is CASSPRGQGSTDTQYF. The CDR3 nucleotides are TGTGCCAGCTCACCCCGAGGACAGGGGAGCACAGATACGCAGTATTTT. Full variable domain (outside the CDR3, taken from reference TRBV18 and TRBJ2-3): NAGVMQNPRHLVRRRGQEARLRCSPMKGHSHVYWYRQLPEEGLKFMVYLQKENIIDESGMPKERFSAEFPKEGPSILRIQQVVRGDSAAYFCASSPRGQGSTDTQYFGPGTRLTVL.

The chain carries TRBV4-3 and TRBJ2-5; TRBD2 aligns across 10 bases. V shed 4 bases and J 5 bases; nucleotides not matched to a gene: 7. CDR1 and CDR2 from the germline V gene are LGHNA and YSLEER. The CDR3 sequence is 15 residues long. CDR3: CASSRHSGLAETQYF. CDR3 DNA sequence: TGCGCCAGCAGCCGCCATTCGGGACTAGCGGAGACCCAGTACTTC.

The chain joins TRBV7-9 to TRBJ1-4; weak D call: TRBD1 (6 bases). With 4 bases removed from V and 8 bases from J, the gap between germline ends came to 14 bases. Germline CDR1 and CDR2: SEHNR and FQNEAQ (reference sequence). The CDR3 runs to 14 residues. CDR3 protein: CASSWTAEGEKLFF. DNA of the CDR3: TGTGCCAGCAGCTGGACAGCGGAGGGGGAAAAACTGTTTTTT.

The V and J genes are TRBV7-3 and TRBJ2-3; D not resolved. The V end was cut by 1 base, the J end by 1 base, with 15 bases between. The CDR3 loop spans 17 amino acids. Germline values: CDR1 SGHTA, CDR2 FQGTGA. CDR3 DNA: TGTGCCAGCAGCTTAATGCTCAGCGAAGAAGGCACAGATACGCAGTATTTT. Translating gives CASSLMLSEEGTDTQYF. The variable domain in full, with the rest retrieved from reference TRBV7-3 and TRBJ2-3, is GAGVSQTPSNKVTEKGKYVELRCDPISGHTALYWYRQSLGQGPEFLIYFQGTGAADDSGLPNDRFFAVRPEGSVSTLKIQRTERGDSAVYLCASSLMLSEEGTDTQYFGPGTRLTVL.

The chain carries TRBV6-4 and TRBJ2-7, with D possibly being TRBD2 (5 bases). V was trimmed by 8 bases and J by 3 bases, leaving 17 bases between them. CDR3 length equals 14 residues. In germline, CDR1 is MRHNA, CDR2 SNTAGT. The CDR3 nucleotides are TGTGCCAGCGGAGGATTTATCAGGAGCTACGAGCAGTACTTC. It yields the protein CASGGFIRSYEQYF.

The chain is built from TRBV18 and TRBJ1-4; possibly TRBD1 for D (5 bases). Trimming stripped 6 bases from V and 2 bases from J, with 16 bases between. There are 16 residues in the CDR3. The germline V gene has CDR1 KGHSH and CDR2 LQKENI. As DNA, the CDR3 is TGTGCCAGCTCCACTCCCCCGAGGGGTACTAATGAAAAACTGTTTTTT. Translating it yields CASSTPPRGTNEKLFF. The full variable domain, with the rest looked up from reference TRBV18 and TRBJ1-4, is NAGVMQNPRHLVRRRGQEARLRCSPMKGHSHVYWYRQLPEEGLKFMVYLQKENIIDESGMPKERFSAEFPKEGPSILRIQQVVRGDSAAYFCASSTPPRGTNEKLFFGSGTQLSVL.

This chain joins TRBV7-8 and TRBJ1-2; 8 positions agree with TRBD1. Germline trimming cut 3 bases from V and 7 bases from J; bases unmatched to any gene: 7. The CDR3 runs 14 residues. Germline values: CDR1 SGHVS, CDR2 FQNEAQ. For the CDR3, the DNA is TGTGCCAGCAGCTTGAGTCAGGGGGCAAGTGGCTACACCTTC. Its translation: CASSLSQGASGYTF.

The chain combines TRBV11-2 with TRBJ2-7; 8 bases align to TRBD2. The germline V gene encodes CDR1 SGHAT and CDR2 FQNNGV. Trimming at V came to 4 bases and at J to 8 bases, leaving 10 bases not matched to a gene. This CDR3 region has 14 residues. The CDR3 protein is CASSSSRGGGKQYF. The CDR3 DNA is TGTGCCAGCAGCTCCAGCCGGGGGGGAGGGAAGCAGTACTTC.

V gene TRBV6-4 combines with J gene TRBJ2-5; 16 bases align to TRBD2. Germline assignment: CDR1 MRHNA and CDR2 SNTAGT. CDR3 length: 17 amino acids. V lost 1 base and J lost 5; bases outside the gene matches: 4. The chain's CDR3 is CASSDLGLAGGPETQYF. The CDR3 DNA sequence: TGTGCCAGCAGTGACTTGGGACTAGCGGGGGGGCCGGAGACCCAGTACTTC.

This clone was detected only once. The genes are TRBV18 and TRBJ1-4, with a tentative D call TRBD1 (6 bases). The V end was cut by 4 bases, the J end by 7 bases, with 13 bases between. This CDR3 has 14 residues. In germline, CDR1 is KGHSH, CDR2 LQKENI. CDR3 DNA: TGTGCCAGCTCACTCTACCAGGGGCCTGAAAAACTGTTTTTT. It encodes CASSLYQGPEKLFF.

This chain links TRBV7-2 with TRBJ1-3; D gene uncertain. The V end lost 1 base, the J end lost 0 bases, and 10 bases lay between the germline ends. The CDR3 sequence is 16 residues long. Germline V lookup: CDR1 SGHTA, CDR2 FQGNSA. This chain's CDR3 is CASSLGPGSSGNTIYF. The DNA of the CDR3 is TGTGCCAGCAGCTTAGGCCCGGGGAGCTCTGGAAACACCATATATTTT.

The chain employs TRBV6-5 and TRBJ1-2; 9 bases are shared with TRBD1. The CDR3 totals 13 residues. Germline V CDR1 and CDR2: MNHEY, SVGAGI. With V trimmed by 5 bases and J by 8 bases, 6 bases remained unmatched. The CDR3, as DNA: TGTGCCAGCAGTAACAGGGGGCTCCGCGGCTACACCTTC. As protein: CASSNRGLRGYTF.

This clone occurred a few times. The rearrangement links TRBV18 to TRBJ2-1; the D gene could be TRBD1 or TRBD2 (5 bases each). The CDR3 consists of 15 residues. V shed 2 bases and J shed 7 bases, with 15 bases lying between them. Looked up from germline, CDR1 is KGHSH and CDR2 is LQKENI. The CDR3 sequence: CASSPYGTDGNEQFF. CDR3 bases: TGTGCCAGCTCACCATACGGGACGGATGGGAATGAGCAGTTCTTC.

This clone was seen a single time. The chain has TRBV5-1 and TRBJ2-2, with a possible D match to TRBD2 (5 bases). CDR1 SGHRS and CDR2 YFSETQ come from the germline V gene. The CDR3 extends over 15 amino acids. V lost 2 bases to trimming and J lost 0 bases, with 8 bases between them. This CDR3 is CASSLAVANTGELFF. The CDR3 DNA reads TGCGCCAGCAGCTTAGCGGTCGCGAACACCGGGGAGCTGTTTTTT.

Only one count was recorded for this clone. The V gene is TRBV7-3, the J gene TRBJ1-1; tentative D call: TRBD1 (6 bases). This CDR3 spans 17 amino acids. V lost 5 bases, J lost 1 base, and 20 bases lay in between. CDR1 SGHTA and CDR2 FQGTGA come from the germline V gene. The CDR3 region has the DNA TGTGCCAGCAGCATTGCGAACCGGGACAACCCGAACACTGAAGCTTTCTTT. It is translated as CASSIANRDNPNTEAFF.

The chain has TRBV12-5 and TRBJ2-7; no clear D. CDR3 length: 13 residues. Trimming removed 4 bases at V and 2 bases at J, with 9 bases between. The germline CDR1 and CDR2 sequences are LGHNT and FRNRAP. Here the CDR3 reads CASGYDIPYEQYF. Written as DNA, the CDR3 is TGTGCTAGTGGTTATGACATCCCCTACGAGCAGTACTTC.

This clone showed up just once. This sequence joins TRBV9 and TRBJ2-5; 14 bases fit TRBD2. Germline loops: CDR1 SGDLS, CDR2 YYNGEE. CDR3 size: 18 residues. Unmatched junction bases numbered 10, after V lost 4 bases and J lost 2 bases. CDR3 nucleotides: TGTGCCAGCAGCCTCCAGACTAGCGGGGGGGCCAGGCAAGAGACCCAGTACTTC. Encoded protein: CASSLQTSGGARQETQYF.